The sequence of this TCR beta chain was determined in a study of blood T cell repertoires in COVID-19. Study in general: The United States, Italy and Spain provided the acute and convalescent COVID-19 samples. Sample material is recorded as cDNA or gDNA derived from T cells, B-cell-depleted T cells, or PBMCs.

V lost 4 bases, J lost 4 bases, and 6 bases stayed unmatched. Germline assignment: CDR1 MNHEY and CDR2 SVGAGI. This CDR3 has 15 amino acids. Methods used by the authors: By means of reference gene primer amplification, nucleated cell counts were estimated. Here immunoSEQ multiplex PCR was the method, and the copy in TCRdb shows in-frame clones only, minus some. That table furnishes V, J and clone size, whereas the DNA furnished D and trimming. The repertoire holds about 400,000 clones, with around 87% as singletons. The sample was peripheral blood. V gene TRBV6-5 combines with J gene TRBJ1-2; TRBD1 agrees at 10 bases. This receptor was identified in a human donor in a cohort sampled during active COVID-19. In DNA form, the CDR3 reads TGTGCCAGCAGTTCCCTGACAGGGGGCGGCTATGGCTACACCTTC. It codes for CASSSLTGGGYGYTF.